The sequence of this T cell receptor beta chain was determined in a study of T cell responses to AZD1222 COVID-19 vaccine. Study-wide points: CD4 TCRs linked to vaccination spanned spike, dominating at 160-218 and 743-854.

TCRdb's table, derived via immunoSEQ multiplex PCR, lists solely in-frame clones and lacks some. The data show fewer than 110,000 clones, with roughly 84% seen just once and around 1.5% held by the top ten. This CDR3 spans 12 amino acids. The V end lost 9 bases, the J end lost 7 bases, and 16 bases lay between the germline ends. Germline V gives CDR1 SNHLY, CDR2 FYNNEI. A remark on this clone: The antigen is undetermined.

The sequencing used peripheral blood, collected on day 0 of AZD1222 vaccination. The rearrangement joins TRBV2 to TRBJ2-7; D may be TRBD1 (6 bases). This TCR was recovered from an adult in good health. CDR3 in amino acids: CASDRLLGEQYF. The CDR3 DNA is TGTGCCAGTGACAGGCTACTGGGGGAGCAGTACTTC.